This section outlines one TCR beta chain sequence together with its context. Compared with germline, one end of the junction differs, possibly owing to a read error. PCR employed 60 Vbeta and 13 Jbeta primers. TCRdb keeps only in-frame clones here, not all; method: immunoSEQ multiplex PCR. Of under 110,000 clones in the sample, roughly 71% were seen once. The sample comes from a study of cytomegalovirus exposure and HLA in healthy donors. The CDR3 totals 15 residues. Germline V gene data show CDR1 as SEHNR and CDR2 as FQNEAQ (reference sequence). The TCR sequence derives from a man in his forties or fifties in good health and CMV-seronegative. The sample taken for sequencing was PBMCs. The chain is built from TRBV7-9 and TRBJ2-2; TRBD1 matches 9 bases. This CDR3 is CSSSWDRANTGELFF. The CDR3 bases are TGTTCCAGCAGCTGGGACAGGGCAAACACCGGGGAGCTGTTTTTT.